The clone carrying this T cell receptor beta chain has a single count. This entry belongs to a study of blood T cell repertoires in COVID-19. Study information: COVID-19 samples collected from the United States, Italy and Spain covered acute and convalescent phases. PBMCs, B-cell-depleted T cells, or T cells provided the cDNA or gDNA that made up the material.

Clones were read by immunoSEQ multiplex PCR, and TCRdb kept only the in-frame ones, dropping some. The sample shows some 110,000 clones, 70% to 85% of them seen only once. Losses at the gene ends were 7 bases for V and 0 bases for J; bases not matched to a gene: 5. The V gene's germline CDR1 is SQVTM and CDR2 ANQGSEA. This CDR3 contains 14 residues. The sequence derives from a woman of 80 years or more with active or convalescent COVID-19. The sample comprised peripheral blood. This chain links TRBV29-1 with TRBJ1-2, with 10 bases matching TRBD1. In DNA form, the CDR3 reads TGCAGCGGGGGGACAGGGGCCCCTAACTATGGCTACACCTTC. This translates into CSGGTGAPNYGYTF.